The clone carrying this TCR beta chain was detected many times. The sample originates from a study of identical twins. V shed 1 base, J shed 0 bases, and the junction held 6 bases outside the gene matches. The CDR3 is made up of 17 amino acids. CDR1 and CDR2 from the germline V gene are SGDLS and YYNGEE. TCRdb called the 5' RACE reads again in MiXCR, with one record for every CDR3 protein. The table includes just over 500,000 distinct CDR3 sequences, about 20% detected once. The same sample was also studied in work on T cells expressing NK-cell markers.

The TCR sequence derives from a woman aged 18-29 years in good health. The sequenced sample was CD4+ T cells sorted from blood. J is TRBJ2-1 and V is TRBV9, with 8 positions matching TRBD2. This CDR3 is CASSVSSGPSSYNEQFF. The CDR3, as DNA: TGTGCCAGCAGCGTATCTAGCGGGCCGAGCTCCTACAATGAGCAGTTCTTC.